Listed below are T cell receptor beta chains from one sample, sequenced in a study of type 1 and type 2 diabetes patients. TCRdb independently ran MiXCR on the multiplex PCR reads; one entry per CDR3 protein. The data show fewer than 300,000 distinct CDR3 sequences, roughly 48% seen once. Material: peripheral blood mononuclear cells (PBMCs). All receptors derive from a man between 18 and 35 years old with type 2 diabetes. CDR3s leave out the opening cysteine and the closing phenylalanine or tryptophan.

>TRBV20-1
SARDRWGRNQETQC
>TRBV6-4
ASSETSASYNEQF
>TRBV2
ASSPGRGSEQY
>TRBV11-2
ASSGTMKLNTEAF
>TRBV18
ASSPTDSYEQY
>TRBV7-3
ASSQGQGAF
>TRBV2
AGSVDSSSYNEQF
>TRBV10-3
AISESPGGTDTQY
>TRBV6-5
ASTPGGWGTQY
>TRBV7-4
ASSLDLDRAYT
>TRBV19
ASSMVDELI
>TRBV5-1
ASSLGQNQPQH
>TRBV15
ATSGGRPNQPQH
>TRBV7-6
ASSLMVMGTQY
>TRBV4-3
ASSQDRAARDTGELF
>TRBV4-1
ASSRGTGYLNEQF
>TRBV5-1
ASTYGEHYGYT
>TRBV30
AWDLSGEQETQY
>TRBV25-1
ASSEGFPISTGAF
>TRBV30
AWSASFPQY
>TRBV30
AWGQGTTEAF
>TRBV27
ASSSFTDTQY
>TRBV20-1
SARDRDQREGQGYEQY
>TRBV12-3/TRBV12-4
ASSDRQGKGYEQY
>TRBV7-6
ASSRTLNTEAF
>TRBV6-1
ASSVTGYTEAF
>TRBV28
ASSLMETQY
>TRBV15
ATSTGQGEETQY
>TRBV25-1
TSSVEGGDNEKLF
>TRBV5-5
ASSSTQGVYGYT
>TRBV2
ASSGPDYNEQF
>TRBV6-5
ASTPLGGCGYT
>TRBV12-3/TRBV12-4
ASYGGRVGAGELF
>TRBV6-4
ASRRGGESTEAF
>TRBV12-3/TRBV12-4
ASSFDVGGYSNQPQH
>TRBV20-1
SAHSGTSGYQETQY
>TRBV11-2
ASSSGVGRVRDEQY
>TRBV6-5
ASRKTGRDPYNEQF
>TRBV7-9
ASSLTSMGQGAGNEQF
>TRBV19
ASSSHLRDRNTEAF